The next 26 T cell receptor beta chains were all read from a single sample in a study of CD8 T cells in Susac syndrome (dated by TCRdb to about 2019). Preparation of the library involved the immunoSEQ multiplex PCR assay. RNA was extracted using the RNeasy kit, and about 0.5 to 1 ug of the RNA was reverse transcribed with random hexamers. TCRdb reprocessed the public reads (quality trimming at Q25 with fastp, clone calling with MiXCR) and kept in-frame beta chains. Entries that share a CDR3 protein sequence are merged under the most common genes and DNA. The sample profile shows 180,000 or so distinct CDR3 sequences; roughly 95% of them were found once. Jointly, the top ten make up 0.1% of the sample. The sequencing sample was made of CD4+ T cells from PBMCs. These receptors originate from a human donor in good health.

This chain connects TRBV5-1 to TRBJ2-5, with D maybe TRBD1 (6 bases). From germline, CDR1 is SGHRS and CDR2 YFSETQ. The CDR3 is 14 amino acids. Trimming removed 2 bases at V and 4 bases at J, with 12 bases between. CDR3 in DNA: TGCGCCAGCAGCTTCTGGCAGGGGCGAGAGACCCAGTACTTC. This codes for CASSFWQGRETQYF.

The gene calls are TRBV11-1 and TRBJ2-7; no firm D call. The CDR3 length is 11 residues. V lost 0 bases and J 4 bases, leaving 1 base between the germline ends. The germline gives CDR1 SGHAT, CDR2 FQDESV (reference sequence). The CDR3: CASSLAYEQYF. In DNA, the CDR3 is TGTGCCAGCAGCTTAGCTTACGAGCAGTACTTC.

This chain links TRBV12-3 or TRBV12-4 with TRBJ2-7; weak D call: TRBD1 (6 bases). The CDR3 is 13 residues long. V was trimmed by 6 bases and J by 7 bases, leaving 16 bases between them. CDR3 sequence reads: CASRSQGTGEQYF. The CDR3 DNA reads as TGTGCCAGCAGGTCTCAGGGGACGGGGGAGCAGTACTTC.

The chain's CDR3 is CASSPSPQGGTQYF. Here the CDR3 DNA reads TGTGCCAGCAGTCCCAGTCCCCAAGGGGGTACGCAGTATTTT. This rearrangement joins TRBV27 to TRBJ2-3, with D tentatively TRBD1 (6 bases). The CDR3 has 14 residues. The V gene lost 5 bases and the J gene lost 8 bases, with 17 bases spanning the gap. Germline values: CDR1 MNHEY, CDR2 SMNVEV (reference sequence).

CDR3 nucleotide sequence: TGTGCCACCAGCGGTCGCCATGGGGGCGAGCAGTACTTC. This translates into CATSGRHGGEQYF. The V call is TRBV15, the J call TRBJ2-7; D tentatively reads TRBD1 or TRBD2 (5 bases each). This CDR3 is built from 13 residues. The V gene's germline CDR1 is LNHNV and CDR2 YYDKDF (reference sequence). The germline V and J ends were trimmed by 5 bases and 6 bases, with 14 bases remaining between them. The full variable domain, with the rest looked up from reference TRBV15 and TRBJ2-7, is DAMVIQNPRYQVTQFGKPVTLSCSQTLNHNVMYWYQQKSSQAPKLLFHYYDKDFNNEADTPDNFQSRRPNTSFCFLDIRSPGLGDTAMYLCATSGRHGGEQYFGPGTRLTVT.

This rearrangement joins TRBV29-1 to TRBJ2-7; no reliable D call. Germline V gene sequence: CDR1 SQVTM, CDR2 ANQGSEA. This CDR3 contains 13 residues. V lost 7 bases and J 0 bases, leaving 13 bases between the germline ends. The CDR3 sequence: CSASQTGSYEQYF. The CDR3 DNA reads TGCAGCGCCTCTCAGACTGGCTCCTACGAGCAGTACTTC.

This CDR3 is CASSLQGAAATEAFF. The CDR3 nucleotides read TGTGCCAGCAGTTTACAGGGGGCGGCGGCCACTGAAGCTTTCTTT. The rearrangement uses TRBV27 and TRBJ1-1, with 8 positions matching TRBD1. Germline trimming cut 2 bases from V and 4 bases from J; bases unmatched to any gene: 6. The CDR3 consists of 15 residues. From germline, CDR1 is MNHEY and CDR2 SMNVEV (reference sequence).

The DNA of the CDR3 is TGCAGCGTAGGGAACGGGGACACTGAAGCTTTCTTT. Translating gives CSVGNGDTEAFF. The rearrangement joins TRBV29-1 to TRBJ1-1; no reliable D call. V was pared by 6 bases and J by 3 bases, with 11 bases between. The CDR3 sequence is 12 residues long. Germline V lookup: CDR1 SQVTM, CDR2 ANQGSEA.

The V call is TRBV5-6, the J call TRBJ1-1; 7 bases map to TRBD1. V trimming: 1 base; J trimming: 1 base; junction bases outside the gene matches: 4. CDR1 and CDR2 (germline): SGHDT, YYEEEE. This CDR3 has 15 residues. The CDR3 sequence is CASSLLGQANTEAFF. In nucleotides, the CDR3 is TGTGCCAGCAGCTTGCTAGGACAGGCGAACACTGAAGCTTTCTTT.

As DNA, the CDR3 is TGTGCCAGCTCACCTATCTCCCGGGAAGGAACCGGCACAGATACGCAGTATTTT. It encodes CASSPISREGTGTDTQYF. This rearrangement joins TRBV18 to TRBJ2-3; weak D call: TRBD2 (5 bases). Trimming took 3 bases from V and 1 from J, leaving 20 bases between them. The CDR3 is 18 residues long. From germline, CDR1 is KGHSH and CDR2 LQKENI.

The chain links TRBV18 to TRBJ2-5; D may be TRBD1 (6 bases). The CDR3 loop spans 15 amino acids. Trimming stripped 0 bases from V and 3 bases from J, with 11 bases between. Germline V CDR1 and CDR2: KGHSH, LQKENI. For the CDR3, the DNA is TGTGCCAGCTCACCACCTTGGACAGTAAAAGAGACCCAGTACTTC. This sequence encodes CASSPPWTVKETQYF.

The chain links TRBV27 to TRBJ1-2; unclear D gene. The germline V gene encodes CDR1 MNHEY and CDR2 SMNVEV (reference sequence). The V end lost 7 bases, the J end lost 5 bases, and 14 bases lay between the germline ends. This CDR3 spans 13 amino acids. The CDR3 spells CASTSSGEYGYTF. CDR3 bases: TGTGCCAGCACCTCGAGTGGGGAGTATGGCTACACCTTC.

The chain recombines TRBV12-3 or TRBV12-4 with TRBJ2-3; tentative D call: TRBD2 (5 bases). Trimming took off 5 bases at V and 3 bases at J, with 21 bases between the two ends. The CDR3 spans 17 residues. In nucleotides, the CDR3 is TGTGCCAGCAGTAGGACCGCAGGCGGGCAAAGGACAGATACGCAGTATTTT. It codes for CASSRTAGGQRTDTQYF.

The chain employs TRBV6-6 and TRBJ1-1; D possibly corresponds to TRBD1 (5 bases). CDR3 size: 12 residues. V lost 6 bases, J lost 8 bases, and 13 bases lay in between. The V gene's germline CDR1 is MNHNY and CDR2 SVGAGI (reference sequence). CDR3 sequence (DNA): TGTGCCAGCAGACCGGGACTCCGCGAAGCTTTCTTT. This translates into CASRPGLREAFF.

This clonotype was detected only once. The rearrangement links TRBV12-3 or TRBV12-4 to TRBJ2-5; 7 positions agree with TRBD1. The CDR3 is made up of 16 amino acids. V gave up 4 bases and J gave up 5 bases; unmatched junction bases: 13. The CDR3 DNA is TGTGCCAGCAGTTCCCTGGACAGGCGCGATTTGGAGACCCAGTACTTC. Its protein is CASSSLDRRDLETQYF.

V usage is TRBV30 and J usage is TRBJ1-2; the D gene is possibly TRBD1 (5 bases). Trimming left V 4 bases short and J 6 bases short, with 15 bases between. CDR3 length: 13 amino acids. CDR1 and CDR2 from the germline V gene are GTSNPN and SVGIG (reference sequence). The CDR3 region has the DNA TGTGCCTGGACTCCCCGACAGCCTCATGGCTACACCTTC. Translating it yields CAWTPRQPHGYTF.

V usage is TRBV28 and J usage is TRBJ2-4; 7 bases fit TRBD2. V gave up 4 bases and J gave up 16 bases; unmatched junction bases: 19. The V gene's germline CDR1 is MDHEN and CDR2 SYDVKM. CDR3 size: 15 residues. The CDR3 reads CASSYGAAPAGRPYF. CDR3 bases: TGTGCCAGCAGTTATGGGGCGGCCCCAGCGGGAAGGCCCTACTTC.

CDR3 coding DNA: TGTGCCACTAAGGGACGCTGGAACACCGGGGAGCTGTTTTTT. It codes for CATKGRWNTGELFF. The chain combines TRBV19 with TRBJ2-2, with D perhaps TRBD1 or TRBD2 (5 bases each). Germline values: CDR1 LNHDA, CDR2 SQIVND (reference sequence). The ends were cut back, 10 bases at V and 1 base at J, with 13 bases in the middle. The CDR3 contains 14 residues.

CDR3 DNA: TGCAGTGCTAGAGGTCCCTTCTCGGGAGGGTTTCAGCAGTTCTTC. Translating it yields CSARGPFSGGFQQFF. V gene TRBV20-1 combines with J gene TRBJ2-1, with 8 bases that match TRBD2. Unmatched junction bases numbered 13, after V lost 1 base and J lost 11 bases. Germline V gene sequence: CDR1 DFQATT, CDR2 SNEGSKA (reference sequence). This CDR3 has 15 residues.

This chain links TRBV4-3 with TRBJ2-5; the D is unclear. Trimming cost V 10 bases and J 0 bases, with 18 bases left between them. CDR3 length: 15 residues. CDR1 and CDR2 from the germline V gene are LGHNA and YSLEER. The CDR3 protein is CAKERPLQDQETQYF. As DNA, the CDR3 is TGCGCCAAAGAACGCCCGTTGCAGGACCAAGAGACCCAGTACTTC.

The chain has TRBV29-1 and TRBJ2-4, with 7 bases matching TRBD1. This CDR3 comprises 12 residues. Germline V gene lookup returns CDR1 SQVTM and CDR2 ANQGSEA. The trim removed 7 bases at V and 8 bases at J, leaving 8 bases unmatched. CDR3 DNA sequence: TGCAGCGCCGCGACAGGGTTGGACATTCAGTACTTC. Translation: CSAATGLDIQYF.

The gene calls are TRBV30 and TRBJ2-2; D gene unclear. The CDR3 is 13 amino acids. Germline V lookup: CDR1 GTSNPN, CDR2 SVGIG (reference sequence). The V end was cut by 0 bases, the J end by 5 bases, with 7 bases between. The CDR3 loop reads CAWSVVATGELFF. CDR3 DNA sequence: TGTGCCTGGAGTGTAGTGGCGACCGGGGAGCTGTTTTTT.

The V gene is TRBV28, the J gene TRBJ2-3, with D perhaps given as TRBD1 or TRBD2 (5 bases each). This CDR3 is built from 12 residues. CDR1 is MDHEN and CDR2 is SYDVKM in the germline V gene. Trimming stripped 6 bases from V and 9 bases from J, with 13 bases between. CDR3 sequence: CASSLGEITQYF. The CDR3 nucleotides read TGTGCCAGCAGCTTGGGGGAGATCACGCAGTATTTT.

This rearrangement joins TRBV7-8 to TRBJ2-7; 9 bases align to TRBD1. Looked up from germline, CDR1 is SGHVS and CDR2 is FQNEAQ. The ends lost 5 bases at V and 3 bases at J; junction bases unmatched: 14. The CDR3 runs 17 residues. The chain's CDR3 is CASSRWDRQGEIYEQYF. The CDR3, as DNA: TGTGCCAGCAGCCGATGGGACCGACAGGGGGAGATCTACGAGCAGTACTTC.

The chain joins TRBV5-1 to TRBJ2-3; D not resolved. Germline CDR1 and CDR2: SGHRS and YFSETQ. The V end lost 4 bases, the J end lost 5 bases, and 8 bases lay between the germline ends. CDR3 length: 12 residues. The CDR3 spells CASSPGIDTQYF. In nucleotides, the CDR3 is TGCGCCAGCAGCCCGGGTATAGATACGCAGTATTTT.

This clonotype appeared a single time. The chain's CDR3 is CSAWTGLAGSYEQYF. CDR3 in DNA: TGCAGTGCGTGGACGGGACTAGCGGGTTCCTACGAGCAGTACTTC. The chain links TRBV20-1 to TRBJ2-7; TRBD2 agrees at 12 bases. Germline loops: CDR1 DFQATT, CDR2 SNEGSKA (reference sequence). V shed 6 bases, J shed 1 base, and the junction held 7 bases outside the gene matches. This CDR3 is 15 amino acids long.